This is a list of T cell receptor beta chains from one sample in a study of Ad26.COV2.S vaccination and SARS-CoV-2 variants. This table comes from immunoSEQ multiplex PCR, and its TCRdb copy is limited to in-frame clones, with some not included. The sample consists of fewer than 600,000 clones, about 89% of them appearing once. Specimen: peripheral blood, collected in a trial of Ad26.COV2.S vaccine versus placebo. Source of these receptors: a person aged 18 to 59 who received the Ad26.COV2.S COVID-19 vaccine or a placebo. The CDR3 runs from the conserved cysteine through the conserved F or W. The D gene is left open where the match is weak. The size of a clone is reported for some rows only, either as once, few or many, or as a class for expanded clones.

>TRBV19|.|TRBJ1-6|.
CASSIRGVGIGSPLHF
TGTGCCAGTAGTATCCGCGGGGTAGGGATCGGTTCACCCCTCCACTTT
>TRBV27|.|TRBJ1-4|.
CASSLSDRPDNEKLFF
TGTGCCAGCAGTTTATCCGACAGGCCCGATAATGAAAAACTGTTTTTT
>TRBV19|.|TRBJ2-7|TRBD2
CASSTLADSYEQYF
TGTGCCAGTAGTACTCTAGCGGACTCCTACGAGCAGTACTTC
>TRBV6-4|.|TRBJ2-3|.
CASSEVPGDTQYF
TGTGCCAGCAGTGAGGTCCCGGGGGATACGCAGTATTTT
>TRBV7-9|.|TRBJ2-2|TRBD2
CASSLALGLANTGELFF
TGTGCCAGCAGCTTAGCCCTGGGACTAGCCAACACCGGGGAGCTGTTTTTT
>TRBV18|once|TRBJ1-1|.
CASSSQNTEAFF
TGTGCCAGCTCATCACAGAACACTGAAGCTTTCTTT
>TRBV19|.|TRBJ1-2|.
CASSIPWITGGYTF
TGTGCCAGTAGTATCCCTTGGATCACCGGGGGCTACACCTTC
>TRBV11-2|.|TRBJ2-7|.
CASSLVRGRVAEQYF
TGTGCCAGCAGCTTAGTCCGAGGAAGGGTGGCCGAGCAGTACTTC
>TRBV20-1|.|TRBJ2-7|.
CSAQSRYEQYF
TGCAGTGCCCAAAGCCGATACGAGCAGTACTTC
>TRBV19|.|TRBJ2-3|TRBD1
CATGLSSTDTQYF
TGTGCGACAGGGCTCTCCAGCACAGATACGCAGTATTTT
>TRBV4-1|once|TRBJ1-4|.
CASSQVQGWEKLFF
TGCGCCAGCAGCCAAGTCCAGGGGTGGGAAAAACTGTTTTTT
>TRBV3-1/TRBV3-2|.|TRBJ2-1|.
CASRESGLSSYNEQFF
TGTGCCAGCAGGGAAAGCGGGTTGAGCTCCTACAATGAGCAGTTCTTC
>TRBV27|.|TRBJ2-5|.
CASSRGPQETQYF
TGTGCCAGCAGTCGGGGCCCACAAGAGACCCAGTACTTC
>TRBV9|once|TRBJ2-7|TRBD1
CASSGGQGGYEQYF
TGTGCCAGCAGCGGGGGACAGGGTGGCTACGAGCAGTACTTC
>TRBV7-9|.|TRBJ2-7|TRBD2
CASSLGLASGRAVDEQYF
TGTGCCAGCAGCTTAGGTTTGGCTAGCGGGAGAGCGGTGGACGAGCAGTACTTC
>TRBV15|.|TRBJ2-7|TRBD1
CATSTGTVYEQYF
TGTGCCACCAGCACGGGGACAGTCTACGAGCAGTACTTC
>TRBV7-9|.|TRBJ1-2|.
CASSFSHSLWDGYTF
TGTGCCAGCAGCTTTTCCCATAGTTTGTGGGACGGCTACACCTTC
>TRBV12-3/TRBV12-4|few|TRBJ1-1|.
CASTWDTGTEAFF
TGTGCCAGCACTTGGGACACCGGGACTGAAGCTTTCTTT
>TRBV7-9|.|TRBJ2-3|TRBD2
CASSRDHLAGRTDTQYF
TGTGCCAGCAGCCGAGATCATCTAGCGGGGCGCACAGATACGCAGTATTTT
>TRBV2|.|TRBJ2-1|TRBD2
CASTGPTSGGAPYNEQFF
TGTGCCAGCACCGGACCCACTAGCGGGGGGGCCCCCTACAATGAGCAGTTCTTC
>TRBV6-4|.|TRBJ2-1|.
CASSDRYNEQFF
TGTGCCAGCAGTGATCGATACAATGAGCAGTTCTTC
>TRBV12-3/TRBV12-4|.|TRBJ2-2|.
CASSSTPTGELFF
TGTGCCAGCAGTTCGACTCCCACCGGGGAGCTGTTTTTT
>TRBV7-9|.|TRBJ1-3|.
CASSLPESGNTIYF
TGTGCCAGCAGCCTACCAGAATCTGGAAACACCATATATTTT
>TRBV3-1/TRBV3-2|.|TRBJ1-4|.
CASSHRPATNEKLFF
TGTGCCAGCAGCCACCGTCCCGCAACTAATGAAAAACTGTTTTTT
>TRBV19|once|TRBJ2-7|TRBD2
CASSMWGGGGVLEQYF
TGTGCCAGTAGTATGTGGGGGGGAGGCGGCGTCTTGGAGCAGTACTTC